This TCR beta chain was sequenced in a study of identifying expanded T cells in peripheral blood. Overall study results and limits: Roughly 1.2 clones differed between technical replicates, versus about 15 and 19 over time. Two-week clone count variance significantly increased as total template count grew.

Profiling relied on immunoSEQ multiplex PCR, and the TCRdb table lists in-frame clones only, not all of them. There are more than 50,000 clones in the sample; around 81% occur only once, and approximately 19% lies in the top ten. This CDR3 is built from 13 residues. Germline CDR1 is SGHVS and CDR2 is FQNEAQ. Deletions cut 4 bases from V and 1 base from J, with 7 bases between. In regard to this clone: Its antigen is not known.

No infections or other immune events were documented during collection. The J gene is TRBJ2-5, the V gene TRBV7-8; D is uncertain. The sequencing input was blood. The sequence was collected from a person aged 18-70 years in good health. The CDR3 is CASSSTIQETQYF. In DNA, the CDR3 is TGTGCCAGCAGCTCCACAATCCAAGAGACCCAGTACTTC. Complete variable domain (other parts from reference TRBV7-8 and TRBJ2-5): GAGVSQSPRYKVAKRGQDVALRCDPISGHVSLFWYQQALGQGPEFLTYFQNEAQLDKSGLPSDRFFAERPEGSVSTLKIQRTQQEDSAVYLCASSSTIQETQYFGPGTRLLVL.